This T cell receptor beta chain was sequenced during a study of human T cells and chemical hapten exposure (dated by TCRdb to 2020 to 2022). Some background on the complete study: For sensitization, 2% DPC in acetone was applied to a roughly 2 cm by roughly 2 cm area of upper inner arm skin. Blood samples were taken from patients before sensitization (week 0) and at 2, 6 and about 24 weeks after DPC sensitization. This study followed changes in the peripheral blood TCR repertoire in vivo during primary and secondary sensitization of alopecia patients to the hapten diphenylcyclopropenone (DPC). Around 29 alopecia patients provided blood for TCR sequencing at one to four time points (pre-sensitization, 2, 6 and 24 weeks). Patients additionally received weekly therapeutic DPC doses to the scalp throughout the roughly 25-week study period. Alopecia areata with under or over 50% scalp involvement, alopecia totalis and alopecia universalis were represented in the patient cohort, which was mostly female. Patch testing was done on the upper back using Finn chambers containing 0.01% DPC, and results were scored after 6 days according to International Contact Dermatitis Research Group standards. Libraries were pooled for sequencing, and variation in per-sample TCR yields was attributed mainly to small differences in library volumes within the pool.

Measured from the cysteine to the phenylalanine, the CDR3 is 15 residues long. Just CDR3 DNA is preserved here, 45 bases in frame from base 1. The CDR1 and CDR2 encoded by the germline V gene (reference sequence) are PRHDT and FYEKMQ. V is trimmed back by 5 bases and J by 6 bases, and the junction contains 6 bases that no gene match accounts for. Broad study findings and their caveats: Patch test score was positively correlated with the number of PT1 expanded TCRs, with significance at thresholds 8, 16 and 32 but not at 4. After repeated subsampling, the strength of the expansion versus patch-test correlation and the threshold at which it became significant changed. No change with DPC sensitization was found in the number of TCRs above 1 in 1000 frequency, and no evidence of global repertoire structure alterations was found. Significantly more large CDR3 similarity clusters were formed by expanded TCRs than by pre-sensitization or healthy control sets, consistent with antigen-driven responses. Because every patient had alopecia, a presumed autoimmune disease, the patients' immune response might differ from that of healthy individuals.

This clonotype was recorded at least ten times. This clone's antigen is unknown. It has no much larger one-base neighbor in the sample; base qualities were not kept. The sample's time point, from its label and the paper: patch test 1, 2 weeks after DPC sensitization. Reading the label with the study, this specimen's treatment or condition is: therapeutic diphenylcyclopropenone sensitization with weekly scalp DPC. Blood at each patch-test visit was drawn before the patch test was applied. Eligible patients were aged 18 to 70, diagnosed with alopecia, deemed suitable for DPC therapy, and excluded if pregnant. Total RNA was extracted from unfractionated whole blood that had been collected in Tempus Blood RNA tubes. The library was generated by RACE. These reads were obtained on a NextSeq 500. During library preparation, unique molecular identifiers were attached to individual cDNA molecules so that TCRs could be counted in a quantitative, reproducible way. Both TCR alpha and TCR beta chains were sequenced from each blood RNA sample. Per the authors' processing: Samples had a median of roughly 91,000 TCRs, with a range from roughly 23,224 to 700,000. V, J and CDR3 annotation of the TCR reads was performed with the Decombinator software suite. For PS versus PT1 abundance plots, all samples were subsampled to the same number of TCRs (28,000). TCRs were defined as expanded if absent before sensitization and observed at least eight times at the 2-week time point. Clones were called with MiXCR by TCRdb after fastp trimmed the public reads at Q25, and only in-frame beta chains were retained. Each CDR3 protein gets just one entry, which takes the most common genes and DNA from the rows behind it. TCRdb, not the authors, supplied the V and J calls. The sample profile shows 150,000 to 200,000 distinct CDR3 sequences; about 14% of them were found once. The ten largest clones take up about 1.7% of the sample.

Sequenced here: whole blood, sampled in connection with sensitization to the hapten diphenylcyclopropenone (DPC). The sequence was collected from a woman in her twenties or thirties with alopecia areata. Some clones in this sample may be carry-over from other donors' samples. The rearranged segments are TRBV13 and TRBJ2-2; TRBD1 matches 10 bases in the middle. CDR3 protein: CASSPGTGVPGELFF. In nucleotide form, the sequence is TGTGCCAGCAGCCCCGGGACAGGGGTACCCGGGGAGCTGTTTTTT.